This TCR beta chain was captured by sequencing in a study of blood T cells in healthy people across ages (dated by TCRdb to the mid-2010s). Broadly, across the study: Template switching captured roughly one uniquely barcoded TCR beta cDNA molecule per two T cells in model experiments. To track age-related changes in TCR beta repertoire diversity, the study relied on deep sequencing normalized with unique cDNA molecular identifiers. Four age groups were formed from the donors: young (average roughly 16 years), middle-aged (just under 40), aged (about 62) and long-lived (more than 75). Donors of different ages were randomly distributed across sequencing lanes to avoid experimental bias. Using the same blood draw, the study looked at two additional independent replicas of 1 million unique cDNA reads for two donors, one aged 18 to 30 and the other aged 80 or older.

Library preparation employed 5' RACE. The data were produced on an Illumina HiSeq 2500. A second about 7 to 11 cycle PCR used a sample-barcoded 5' primer and a J-beta primer mix. A unique molecular identifier was introduced onto each TCR beta cDNA molecule by a template-switch 5' adaptor carrying 12 random nucleotides. At least 2.5 million CDR3-containing paired-end reads were obtained from each sample. First-strand cDNA synthesis was performed from all RNA using the Mint cDNA synthesis kit, with priming by a TRBC-specific oligonucleotide. Following uracil-DNA glycosylase treatment, all cDNA underwent a first 18-cycle PCR with the universal primers M1SS and BC2_uni_R. In the paper's pipeline: For normalization, 1 million high-quality reads were randomly selected from each sample, with every read carrying a distinct molecular identifier. Instead of being binned into consensus sequences, reads with shared molecular identifiers were discarded. MiTCR, run with a Q25 quality threshold and the strictest error-elimination algorithm, handled CDR3 identification, clonotype clustering and error correction. Lower-bound total TCR beta diversity was estimated with a nonparametric unseen species model using Euler transformation. TCRdb passed the public sequencing reads through fastp at Q25 and MiXCR, retaining productive beta sequences. Rows matching on CDR3 protein sequence are summarized as one entry with the most common DNA and genes. The V and J calls and clone size come from TCRdb's table, not from the authors' own analysis. The sample table records about 1.4 million distinct CDR3 sequences; around 59% of these occur just once. More than 6% of the sample is in the top ten clones.

Looking up the germline V gene (reference sequence) yields CDR1 DFQATT and CDR2 SNEGSKA. The V and J ends are trimmed by 8 bases and 3 bases, leaving 20 bases between them. The CDR3 spans 15 residues, from the cysteine through the phenylalanine. The kept DNA is CDR3 alone, 45 bases in frame from the first base. On the study overall, not on this receptor specifically: The percentage of naive T cells measured by flow cytometry correlated strongly with observed TCR beta diversity. Compared with the aged group, the long-lived group had more naive CD4+ T cells, fewer expanded clones and increased TCR diversity, a pattern suggesting age selection. Because the CMV infection status of the donors was unknown, age-related changes in expanded clonotypes may potentially have been confounded. Estimates of total diversity based on one million sequenced T cells were considered lower bounds and underestimates. Observed TCR beta diversity per million T cells fell roughly linearly with age, and a significant reduction was already apparent by age around 44. Bulk unsorted PBMC profiling prevented conclusive comparison of naive and antigen-experienced compartments.

Systemically healthy Caucasian individuals from Russia, over 30 in total and aged roughly 6 to 95 years, were included as donors. About 10 milliliters of peripheral blood were collected from each donor into EDTA-treated Vacutainer tubes. Ficoll-Paque density-gradient centrifugation was used to isolate PBMCs, with at least 7 million per sample. Trizol reagent was used to extract total RNA from the PBMCs, yielding at least 6 micrograms per sample. For every donor, an aliquot of PBMCs went through flow cytometry to measure the percentages of naive CD45RAhigh/CD27high T cells. A remark on this clonotype: The target of this receptor is not known. Qualities for individual bases were not recorded, and no much larger clone is one base off.

This TCR was recovered from a man between 18 and 29 years old in good health. The sequence links TRBV20-1 to TRBJ2-1, with the D gene uncertain. What was sequenced was blood. CDR3 region: CSTNPPTLDYNEQFF. In nucleotide form, the sequence is TGCAGTACTAACCCGCCAACCTTGGACTACAATGAGCAGTTCTTC.